These 28 T cell receptor beta chains were all obtained from the same sample, sequenced in a study of blood T cell repertoires in COVID-19. Sequenced by immunoSEQ multiplex PCR; TCRdb stores in-frame clones only, minus some. The top ten clones hold more than 0.55% of a sample with more than 200,000 clones, 88% of them seen once. What was sequenced was peripheral blood. The receptors shown here come from a human donor in a cohort sampled during active COVID-19.

The chain employs TRBV30 and TRBJ2-3; 13 bases line up with TRBD2. The germline V gene encodes CDR1 GTSNPN and CDR2 SVGIG (reference sequence). After removal of 3 bases from V and 10 bases from J, the junction contained 10 bases not matched to a gene. This CDR3 comprises 15 residues. The CDR3 is CAWRGLAGLGAAQYF. CDR3 DNA: TGTGCCTGGAGGGGACTAGCGGGGCTGGGCGCGGCGCAGTATTTT.

This rearrangement joins TRBV28 to TRBJ1-2; TRBD1 agrees at 10 bases. The trim removed 6 bases at V and 9 bases at J, leaving 4 bases unmatched. This CDR3 is 12 amino acids long. The germline V gene has CDR1 MDHEN and CDR2 SYDVKM. The DNA of the CDR3 is TGTGCCAGCAGGGACAGGGGGTTACGCTACACCTTC. Its translation: CASRDRGLRYTF.

This clone has a single count. The chain carries TRBV11-2 and TRBJ1-5, with D uncertain. This CDR3 spans 14 amino acids. Germline V gene lookup returns CDR1 SGHAT and CDR2 FQNNGV. Between the trimmed V and J ends, which lost 0 bases and 2 bases, there was a span of 5 bases. CDR3 region: CASSLEPGNQPQHF. CDR3 nucleotides: TGTGCCAGCAGCTTAGAACCGGGCAATCAGCCCCAGCATTTT.

The chain carries TRBV19 and TRBJ2-7; a possible D gene is TRBD1 (6 bases). Deletions cut 4 bases from V and 3 bases from J, with 10 bases between. This CDR3 contains 13 residues. In germline, CDR1 is LNHDA, CDR2 SQIVND (reference sequence). CDR3 sequence (DNA): TGTGCCAGTAGTACAGGGGCAAACTACGAGCAGTACTTC. Its translation: CASSTGANYEQYF.

The chain is built from TRBV6-6 and TRBJ1-1; TRBD1 matches at 9 bases. The CDR3 sequence is 17 residues long. The V segment lost 5 bases and the J segment 0 bases; nucleotides outside the gene matches: 10. CDR1 and CDR2 (germline): MNHNY, SVGAGI (reference sequence). This CDR3 reads CASSQGQGLMVNTEAFF. In DNA, the CDR3 is TGTGCCAGCAGTCAGGGACAGGGATTGATGGTGAACACTGAAGCTTTCTTT.

This clone has only a few counts. The chain has TRBV6-1 and TRBJ1-2; D gene ambiguous. Germline CDR1 MNHNS, CDR2 SASEGT. V shed 1 base and J shed 5 bases, with 14 bases lying between them. The CDR3 consists of 15 residues. The CDR3 reads CASSEVMGGGYGYTF. As DNA, the CDR3 is TGTGCCAGCAGTGAAGTAATGGGAGGAGGGTATGGCTACACCTTC.

The chain combines TRBV28 with TRBJ2-7; 11 bases line up with TRBD1. CDR1 and CDR2 (germline): MDHEN, SYDVKM. The CDR3 has 15 residues. Unmatched junction bases numbered 8, after V lost 3 bases and J lost 7 bases. The CDR3 sequence is CASSFRGTGGGEQYF. The CDR3 DNA reads as TGTGCCAGCAGTTTCCGGGGGACAGGGGGTGGTGAGCAGTACTTC.

V usage is TRBV4-1 and J usage is TRBJ2-3; maybe TRBD2 (5 bases). The length of the CDR3 is 16 residues. Germline V CDR1 and CDR2: MGHRA, YSYEKL. The V and J ends lost 0 bases and 5 bases respectively, with 15 bases between them. The DNA for the CDR3 is TGCGCCAGCAGCCAAGATCCCGGACTGGCGGGAGATACGCAGTATTTT. It specifies CASSQDPGLAGDTQYF.

The chain carries TRBV10-3 and TRBJ2-7; tentative D call: TRBD1 (6 bases). Germline values: CDR1 ENHRY, CDR2 SYGVKD. V shed 5 bases and J shed 2 bases, with 10 bases lying between them. There are 13 residues in the CDR3. The CDR3 is CAISLQGPYEQYF. The CDR3 region has the DNA TGTGCCATCAGTCTACAGGGCCCCTACGAGCAGTACTTC.

This chain links TRBV30 with TRBJ1-2, with 10 nucleotides matching TRBD1. Unmatched junction bases numbered 10, after V lost 6 bases and J lost 3 bases. The CDR3 runs 15 residues. Germline CDR1 GTSNPN, CDR2 SVGIG (reference sequence). The CDR3, as DNA: TGTGCCTGCCCTCTGGACGGGACAGGGGACTATGGCTACACCTTC. The encoded protein is CACPLDGTGDYGYTF.

The CDR3 DNA sequence: TGCGCCAGCAGGGGGCCGGACAGTAGGGGCACTGAAGCTTTCTTT. It codes for CASRGPDSRGTEAFF. This sequence joins TRBV10-2 and TRBJ1-1; D is possibly TRBD1 (6 bases). The V gene lost 6 bases and the J gene lost 4 bases, with 18 bases spanning the gap. The CDR3 is 15 amino acids. Germline values: CDR1 WSHSY, CDR2 SAAADI.

The genes are TRBV5-4 and TRBJ2-7; possibly TRBD2 for D (6 bases). V was cut by 3 bases and J by 2 bases, with 18 bases left in between. The CDR3 has 16 amino acids. The germline gives CDR1 SGHNT, CDR2 YYREEE (reference sequence). The DNA for the CDR3 is TGTGCCAGCAGCTCGCCTCTCTTAGCGGATGCCTACGAGCAGTACTTC. Protein sequence: CASSSPLLADAYEQYF.

The V and J genes are TRBV6-5 and TRBJ2-3; D may be TRBD2 (6 bases). CDR1 MNHEY and CDR2 SVGAGI come from the germline V gene. The germline V and J ends were trimmed by 5 bases and 4 bases, with 10 bases remaining between them. CDR3 length equals 13 residues. The CDR3 is CASSRGWADTQYF. In DNA, the CDR3 is TGTGCCAGCAGTCGGGGGTGGGCAGATACGCAGTATTTT.

The sample holds one count of this clone. The chain uses TRBV13 and TRBJ2-7; D is uncertain. Germline loops: CDR1 PRHDT, CDR2 FYEKMQ (reference sequence). This CDR3 comprises 13 residues. Trimming stripped 2 bases from V and 0 bases from J, with 5 bases between. The CDR3 sequence: CASSLSPSYEQYF. CDR3 sequence (DNA): TGTGCCAGCAGCTTATCTCCCTCCTACGAGCAGTACTTC.

The chain carries TRBV6-5 and TRBJ1-2; D might be TRBD1 (5 bases). V was pared by 0 bases and J by 8 bases, with 13 bases between. CDR3 size: 14 residues. Germline assignment: CDR1 MNHEY and CDR2 SVGAGI. The CDR3 nucleotides read TGTGCCAGCAGTTACTCGGGGCCTCTTGAAGGCTACACCTTC. This translates into CASSYSGPLEGYTF.

This clone was seen more than once but under ten times. The chain has TRBV28 and TRBJ1-1; 10 nucleotides align to TRBD1. V lost 1 base, J lost 1 base, and 3 bases stayed unmatched. The CDR3 extends over 16 amino acids. Germline lookup yields CDR1 MDHEN and CDR2 SYDVKM. The DNA of the CDR3 is TGTGCCAGCAGTTTATACGACAGGGGGCGGAACACTGAAGCTTTCTTT. Translating gives CASSLYDRGRNTEAFF.

The V gene is TRBV27, the J gene TRBJ2-5, with 9 bases that match TRBD1. The CDR3 extends over 16 amino acids. The germline CDR1 and CDR2 sequences are MNHEY and SMNVEV (reference sequence). V trimming: 5 bases; J trimming: 4 bases; junction bases outside the gene matches: 11. CDR3 sequence: CASSTRDRDLRETQYF. DNA of the CDR3: TGTGCCAGCAGTACAAGGGACAGGGACCTGCGAGAGACCCAGTACTTC.

This clone was counted a single time. V and J are TRBV19 and TRBJ2-7; D gene uncertain. Germline-derived CDR1 and CDR2 are LNHDA and SQIVND (reference sequence). This CDR3 is 13 amino acids long. V was clipped by 2 bases and J by 2 bases, with 7 bases between them. The CDR3 DNA reads TGTGCCAGTAGTATATCGTTCCCCTACGAGCAGTACTTC. As protein: CASSISFPYEQYF.

This clone was observed a handful of times. The rearrangement joins TRBV6-5 to TRBJ1-1; TRBD1 matches 8 bases. V lost 7 bases to trimming and J lost 4 bases; unmatched junction nucleotides: 5. The CDR3 extends over 13 amino acids. Per germline, CDR1 MNHEY and CDR2 SVGAGI. DNA of the CDR3: TGTGCCAGCATGGCAGGGGGCATCACTGAAGCTTTCTTT. It encodes CASMAGGITEAFF.

This chain uses TRBV4-3 with TRBJ2-3; a possible D gene is TRBD2 (7 bases). Per germline, CDR1 LGHNA and CDR2 YSLEER. The CDR3 is 15 amino acids. Between the trimmed V and J ends, which lost 4 bases and 2 bases, there was a span of 13 bases. CDR3 protein: CASSRGGGDTDTQYF. DNA of the CDR3: TGCGCCAGCAGCCGCGGGGGCGGGGACACAGATACGCAGTATTTT.

The gene calls are TRBV6-5 and TRBJ1-4; weak D call: TRBD1 (5 bases). The CDR3 is made up of 11 amino acids. CDR1 is MNHEY, CDR2 SVGAGI, per germline. V was trimmed by 8 bases and J by 12 bases, leaving 13 bases between them. The CDR3 sequence is CASGRAPQLFF. The CDR3 DNA is TGTGCCAGCGGCAGGGCACCTCAACTGTTTTTT.

The DNA for the CDR3 is TGTGCCAGCAGCTCCCGGACAGAGCCTGGTGGAAACACCATATATTTT. Encoded protein: CASSSRTEPGGNTIYF. The V call is TRBV7-6, the J call TRBJ1-3, with D maybe TRBD1 (6 bases). CDR1 and CDR2 (germline): SGHVS, FNYEAQ. The CDR3 is 16 amino acids. Trimming pared 4 bases from V and 3 bases from J, leaving 16 bases between.

The chain joins TRBV6-2 or TRBV6-3 to TRBJ2-7, with 8 nucleotides matching TRBD1. V was pared by 2 bases and J by 4 bases, with 10 bases of the junction left unmatched. The CDR3 loop spans 16 amino acids. Per germline, CDR1 MNHEY and CDR2 SVGEGT. CDR3 DNA sequence: TGTGCCAGCAGTTACACTACAGGGGGTCTCGTGTACGAGCAGTACTTC. As protein: CASSYTTGGLVYEQYF.

V and J are TRBV7-9 and TRBJ2-7, with 9 bases matching TRBD1. There are 14 residues in the CDR3. V lost 8 bases to trimming and J lost 5 bases; unmatched junction nucleotides: 10. The germline V gene encodes CDR1 SEHNR and CDR2 FQNEAQ (reference sequence). The CDR3 nucleotides are TGTGCCAGCTTTGCCGGGACAGGGTTCCACGAGCAGTACTTC. Protein sequence: CASFAGTGFHEQYF.

This clone was seen a single time. In DNA, the CDR3 is TGTGCCAGCAGTTATGGGGGGGGAGTCTGGGATACGCAGTATTTT. Translation gives CASSYGGGVWDTQYF. The rearrangement uses TRBV6-2 or TRBV6-3 and TRBJ2-3; TRBD2 matches 7 bases. This CDR3 contains 15 residues. Germline-derived CDR1 and CDR2 are MNHEY and SVGEGT. J gave up 6 bases and V 3 bases, and 9 bases lay outside the gene matches.

The chain recombines TRBV30 with TRBJ1-6, with 10 bases identical to TRBD1. Germline V gene sequence: CDR1 GTSNPN, CDR2 SVGIG (reference sequence). The V and J ends lost 3 bases and 10 bases, in that order; junction bases with no gene match: 12. CDR3 length equals 16 residues. CDR3 protein: CAWSSRDRGTISPLHF. The CDR3 coding sequence is TGTGCCTGGAGCTCCCGGGACAGGGGCACAATCTCACCCCTCCACTTT.

The chain joins TRBV19 to TRBJ1-6; D is perhaps TRBD1 (5 bases). V was shortened by 6 bases and J by 5 bases, with 14 bases between the two germline ends. Germline assignment: CDR1 LNHDA and CDR2 SQIVND (reference sequence). The CDR3 is 15 amino acids. CDR3 sequence reads: CASRTPTDNNSPLHF. The CDR3 DNA reads as TGTGCCAGTAGAACACCGACAGACAATAATTCACCCCTCCACTTT.

J is TRBJ2-7 and V is TRBV28, with D possibly TRBD2 on 6 matching bases. CDR3 size: 15 residues. The germline V gene has CDR1 MDHEN and CDR2 SYDVKM. Trimming took off 6 bases at V and 2 bases at J, with 17 bases between the two ends. The CDR3 nucleotides are TGTGCCAGCAGCAACCCCGGGACGGGGGCCTACGAGCAGTACTTC. It codes for CASSNPGTGAYEQYF. The whole variable domain, filled in from reference TRBV28 and TRBJ2-7, reads DVKVTQSSRYLVKRTGEKVFLECVQDMDHENMFWYRQDPGLGLRLIYFSYDVKMKEKGDIPEGYSVSREKKERFSLILESASTNQTSMYLCASSNPGTGAYEQYFGPGTRLTVT.